A single sample is the source of the 27 T cell receptor beta chains below, sequenced in a study of blood T cell repertoires in COVID-19. Assay used: immunoSEQ multiplex PCR; TCRdb lists only in-frame clones, some missing. The sample consists of approximately 280,000 clones, around 90% of them appearing once. The material sequenced was peripheral blood. These receptors all come from a woman in her twenties or thirties with COVID-19, enrolled during active disease.

The V call is TRBV27, the J call TRBJ2-7; 7 nucleotides line up with TRBD2. Trimming cost V 2 bases and J 4 bases; bases outside gene matches: 8. This CDR3 spans 15 amino acids. Per the germline V gene, CDR1 is MNHEY and CDR2 is SMNVEV (reference sequence). The CDR3 DNA sequence: TGTGCCAGCAGTTTAGGTGGGACTATGGGGTACGAGCAGTACTTC. Translated, it gives CASSLGGTMGYEQYF.

The V call is TRBV18, the J call TRBJ2-1; 15 nucleotides agree with TRBD2. Unmatched junction bases numbered 6, after V lost 0 bases and J lost 3 bases. CDR3 size: 19 residues. Germline V CDR1 and CDR2: KGHSH, LQKENI. The CDR3 coding sequence is TGTGCCAGCTCACCACCGAGGACTAGCGGGAGGGATTACTACAATGAGCAGTTCTTC. It translates to CASSPPRTSGRDYYNEQFF.

J is TRBJ2-2 and V is TRBV3-1 (or the pseudogene TRBV3-2); the D gene is possibly TRBD2 (5 bases). There are 13 residues in the CDR3. Per germline, CDR1 LGHDT and CDR2 YNNKEL (reference sequence). The germline V and J ends were trimmed by 6 bases and 5 bases, with 10 bases remaining between them. CDR3 region: CASREELTGELFF. CDR3 bases: TGTGCCAGCAGGGAGGAGTTGACCGGGGAGCTGTTTTTT.

The rearrangement joins TRBV7-2 to TRBJ2-1; TRBD2 matches 7 bases. The V gene end was trimmed by 1 base and the J gene end by 2 bases; junction bases not matched to a gene: 5. Germline V gives CDR1 SGHTA, CDR2 FQGNSA. The CDR3 contains 16 residues. The CDR3 spells CASSLGAGVPYNEQFF. The CDR3 nucleotides read TGTGCCAGCAGCTTAGGGGCGGGAGTCCCCTACAATGAGCAGTTCTTC.

The rearrangement links TRBV11-2 to TRBJ1-3; the D gene is possibly TRBD1 (5 bases). The CDR3 runs 16 residues. V lost 2 bases to trimming and J lost 2 bases, with 13 bases between them. Germline assignment: CDR1 SGHAT and CDR2 FQNNGV. The CDR3 reads CASSLRGSVAGNTIYF. The DNA of the CDR3 is TGTGCCAGCAGCTTACGGGGGTCCGTCGCTGGAAACACCATATATTTT.

The chain employs TRBV9 and TRBJ2-1, with 11 bases identical to TRBD2. The CDR3 runs to 15 residues. V dropped 4 bases and J dropped 4; count of bases not matched to a gene: 4. Germline assignment: CDR1 SGDLS and CDR2 YYNGEE. The DNA of the CDR3 is TGTGCCAGCAGCCCTGGGACTAGCGGTTACAATGAGCAGTTCTTC. Translating it yields CASSPGTSGYNEQFF.

V usage is TRBV27 and J usage is TRBJ2-7, with TRBD2 identical over 7 bases. Germline V lookup: CDR1 MNHEY, CDR2 SMNVEV (reference sequence). J was trimmed by 3 bases and V by 5 bases; bases with no gene match: 10. CDR3 length: 15 amino acids. The CDR3 coding sequence is TGTGCCAGCAGTCCCCCCTACGGCGGGAGCTACGAGCAGTACTTC. Its protein product is CASSPPYGGSYEQYF.

Here the CDR3 DNA reads TGTGCCAGCAGCTTACTCGGACACAACACCGGGGAGCTGTTTTTT. Amino acids: CASSLLGHNTGELFF. V gene TRBV7-2 combines with J gene TRBJ2-2; tentatively, D is TRBD1 (5 bases). This CDR3 contains 15 residues. Trimming left V 2 bases short and J 2 bases short, with 9 bases between. Germline V gives CDR1 SGHTA, CDR2 FQGNSA.

The V gene is TRBV28, the J gene TRBJ1-1; D might be TRBD1 (5 bases). This CDR3 is 15 amino acids long. Germline CDR1 and CDR2: MDHEN and SYDVKM. The V gene lost 9 bases and the J gene lost 5 bases, with 22 bases spanning the gap. Written as DNA, the CDR3 is TGTGCCAGTCTAAGGTGGGGGGGGAGAAGGACTGAAGCTTTCTTT. Amino acids: CASLRWGGRRTEAFF.

The genes are TRBV4-1 and TRBJ2-3, with D hard to call. Germline V gives CDR1 MGHRA, CDR2 YSYEKL. The CDR3 contains 15 residues. Trimming removed 0 bases at V and 4 bases at J, with 11 bases between. CDR3 sequence (DNA): TGCGCCAGCAGCCAAGAACCCCCGCAGTCAGATACGCAGTATTTT. It is translated as CASSQEPPQSDTQYF.

A single count supports this clone. This sequence joins TRBV6-5 and TRBJ1-2, with D possibly matching TRBD1 (6 bases). Deletions cut 6 bases from V and 1 base from J, with 9 bases between. CDR3 length: 13 residues. Per the germline V gene, CDR1 is MNHEY and CDR2 is SVGAGI. The CDR3 protein is CASREDSNYGYTF. CDR3 bases: TGTGCCAGCAGAGAGGACAGTAACTATGGCTACACCTTC.

The chain joins TRBV10-3 to TRBJ2-5; TRBD1 matches 9 bases. The CDR3 runs to 14 residues. CDR1 and CDR2 (germline): ENHRY, SYGVKD. V gave up 2 bases and J gave up 5 bases; unmatched junction bases: 3. Here the CDR3 reads CAISEDRGRETQYF. The CDR3 bases are TGTGCCATCAGTGAGGACAGGGGGAGGGAGACCCAGTACTTC.

This rearrangement joins TRBV2 to TRBJ2-7; 8 bases agree with TRBD1. Germline trimming cut 8 bases from V and 4 bases from J; bases unmatched to any gene: 4. CDR1 is SNHLY and CDR2 is FYNNEI in the germline V gene. The CDR3 runs to 12 residues. Written as DNA, the CDR3 is TGTGCCAGCGTGGGACAGGTTTACGAGCAGTACTTC. Its protein is CASVGQVYEQYF. Combining the CDR3 with reference TRBV2 and TRBJ2-7 gives the whole variable domain EPEVTQTPSHQVTQMGQEVILRCVPISNHLYFYWYRQILGQKVEFLVSFYNNEISEKSEIFDDQFSVERPDGSNFTLKIRSTKLEDSAMYFCASVGQVYEQYFGPGTRLTVT.

This chain joins TRBV7-9 and TRBJ1-1; D gene ambiguous. The ends were cut back, 5 bases at V and 4 bases at J, with 17 bases in the middle. Per the germline V gene, CDR1 is SEHNR and CDR2 is FQNEAQ (reference sequence). The CDR3 is 15 residues long. CDR3 loop: CASSPEPGGGTEAFF. The CDR3 DNA follows: TGTGCCAGCAGCCCGGAACCTGGAGGTGGCACTGAAGCTTTCTTT.

The V gene is TRBV7-2, the J gene TRBJ1-5; tentative D call: TRBD1 (6 bases). CDR3 length: 13 residues. The germline gives CDR1 SGHTA, CDR2 FQGNSA. V lost 4 bases, J lost 7 bases, and 11 bases lay in between. The CDR3 loop reads CASSSGTGQPQHF. CDR3 nucleotides: TGTGCCAGCAGCTCCGGAACAGGGCAGCCCCAGCATTTT.

This clone was seen a single time. The V gene is TRBV29-1, the J gene TRBJ2-2; D not certain. Germline V gives CDR1 SQVTM, CDR2 ANQGSEA. Trimming pared 5 bases from V and 4 bases from J, leaving 8 bases between. CDR3 length: 12 residues. The CDR3 coding sequence is TGCAGCGTTCGGCGGAGCACCGGGGAGCTGTTTTTT. This sequence encodes CSVRRSTGELFF.

The rearrangement uses TRBV11-1 and TRBJ1-2, with 7 bases fitting TRBD1. Per germline, CDR1 SGHAT and CDR2 FQDESV (reference sequence). The CDR3 spans 15 residues. V shed 5 bases and J 2 bases; nucleotides not matched to a gene: 8. The CDR3 reads CASSRTGGHNYGYTF. CDR3 sequence (DNA): TGTGCCAGCAGCAGGACAGGAGGACACAACTATGGCTACACCTTC. Drawing the rest from reference TRBV11-1 and TRBJ1-2, the complete variable domain is EAEVAQSPRYKITEKSQAVAFWCDPISGHATLYWYRQILGQGPELLVQFQDESVVDDSQLPKDRFSAERLKGVDSTLKIQPAELGDSAMYLCASSRTGGHNYGYTFGSGTRLTVV.

The chain recombines TRBV19 with TRBJ1-6; 7 bases line up with TRBD1. Trimming took 4 bases from V and 6 from J; bases not matched to a gene: 3. The CDR3 runs to 14 residues. CDR1 and CDR2 (germline): LNHDA, SQIVND (reference sequence). The CDR3 coding sequence is TGTGCCAGTAGTACGGGACAGACTAATTCACCCCTCCACTTT. It is translated as CASSTGQTNSPLHF.

The rearrangement links TRBV5-1 to TRBJ2-1; 14 bases match TRBD2. V shed 0 bases, J shed 4 bases, and the junction held 12 bases outside the gene matches. CDR1 and CDR2 from the germline V gene are SGHRS and YFSETQ. This CDR3 contains 20 residues. This chain's CDR3 is CASSLEGLAGEGGWYNEQFF. CDR3 bases: TGCGCCAGCAGCTTGGAGGGACTAGCGGGAGAGGGGGGTTGGTACAATGAGCAGTTCTTC.

The J gene is TRBJ2-7, the V gene TRBV14; 11 nucleotides align to TRBD2. Germline lookup yields CDR1 SGHDN and CDR2 FVKESK. J was trimmed by 7 bases and V by 1 base; bases with no gene match: 9. The CDR3 totals 16 residues. Written as DNA, the CDR3 is TGTGCCAGCAGCCAAGGCGGGACTAGCGGTACCATAGAGCAGTACTTC. Its translation: CASSQGGTSGTIEQYF.

This chain links TRBV5-5 with TRBJ1-2; 8 bases fit TRBD1. The CDR3 is made up of 13 amino acids. Germline CDR1 is SGHKS and CDR2 is YYEKEE (reference sequence). V lost 7 bases to trimming and J lost 1 base; unmatched junction nucleotides: 3. In DNA, the CDR3 is TGTGCCAGCGAAGGACAGGGTAACTATGGCTACACCTTC. As protein: CASEGQGNYGYTF.

The chain recombines TRBV5-1 with TRBJ1-1; the D gene is possibly TRBD1 (5 bases). Germline CDR1 is SGHRS and CDR2 is YFSETQ. V was pared by 3 bases and J by 5 bases, with 14 bases between. CDR3 length equals 14 residues. The CDR3 sequence is CASSWGGARTEAFF. The CDR3 nucleotides are TGCGCCAGCAGCTGGGGAGGGGCTCGAACTGAAGCTTTCTTT.

This clone was seen more than once but under ten times. V usage is TRBV20-1 and J usage is TRBJ2-7, with a tentative D call TRBD2 (6 bases). This CDR3 spans 13 amino acids. Germline loops: CDR1 DFQATT, CDR2 SNEGSKA (reference sequence). Deletions cut 3 bases from V and 9 bases from J, with 18 bases between. The CDR3 here is CSASPAEGQGQYF. For the CDR3, the DNA is TGCAGTGCTAGTCCCGCGGAGGGTCAGGGGCAGTACTTC.

The J gene is TRBJ2-3, the V gene TRBV28, with D hard to call. Germline CDR1 is MDHEN and CDR2 is SYDVKM. This CDR3 region has 12 residues. The germline V and J ends were trimmed by 3 bases and 3 bases, with 4 bases remaining between them. CDR3 sequence: CASSLETDTQYF. The DNA of the CDR3 is TGTGCCAGCAGTTTGGAGACAGATACGCAGTATTTT.

This clone has just a few counts. This sequence joins TRBV6-2 or TRBV6-3 and TRBJ1-5, with 10 bases identical to TRBD1. The V segment lost 6 bases and the J segment 0 bases; nucleotides outside the gene matches: 11. The CDR3 consists of 18 residues. Per the germline V gene, CDR1 is MNHEY and CDR2 is SVGEGT. The CDR3 reads CASSGPGQGLISNQPQHF. Written as DNA, the CDR3 is TGTGCCAGCAGCGGACCGGGACAGGGGTTGATTAGCAATCAGCCCCAGCATTTT.

The chain is built from TRBV5-6 and TRBJ1-5; 8 bases are shared with TRBD1. After removal of 4 bases from V and 0 bases from J, the junction contained 6 bases not matched to a gene. Germline CDR1 and CDR2: SGHDT and YYEEEE. The CDR3 is made up of 16 amino acids. Here the CDR3 DNA reads TGTGCCAGCAGCGGAGGGACAGGACGTAGCAATCAGCCCCAGCATTTT. Translated: CASSGGTGRSNQPQHF. Filled out from reference TRBV5-6 and TRBJ1-5, the complete variable domain reads DAGVTQSPTHLIKTRGQQVTLRCSPKSGHDTVSWYQQALGQGPQFIFQYYEEEERQRGNFPDRFSGHQFPNYSSELNVNALLLGDSALYLCASSGGTGRSNQPQHFGDGTRLSIL.

The genes are TRBV29-1 and TRBJ2-3; 11 bases map to TRBD2. Germline loops: CDR1 SQVTM, CDR2 ANQGSEA. Trimming cost V 1 base and J 6 bases; bases outside gene matches: 9. This CDR3 has 16 residues. The CDR3 protein is CSVEVLFTSGSDTQYF. CDR3 DNA: TGCAGCGTTGAAGTCCTATTTACTAGCGGGAGTGATACGCAGTATTTT.